This T cell receptor beta chain appears in the sequencing data of a study of T cells after posttransplantation cyclophosphamide. In regard to this clone: Its specificity is not known.

Points from the study as a whole: Later blood repertoires were often dominated by clones from the donor CD8+ memory compartment.

The CDR3 runs 17 residues. Unmatched junction bases numbered 12, after V lost 5 bases and J lost 4 bases. Germline V lookup: CDR1 SGHTA, CDR2 FQGNSA. Method: immunoSEQ multiplex PCR; TCRdb's copy keeps in-frame clones and lacks some. The top ten clones hold roughly 2.8% of a sample with tens of thousands of clones, around 83% of them seen once. The chain is built from TRBV7-2 and TRBJ2-2, with 8 bases that match TRBD2. Sequenced input: PBMCs. This sequence originates from a young man with a blood cancer, CMV-positive, and with a related stem cell donor. Here the CDR3 DNA reads TGTGCCAGCAGCCCCGAACCTAGCGGGCACACCACCGGGGAGCTGTTTTTT. Protein: CASSPEPSGHTTGELFF.